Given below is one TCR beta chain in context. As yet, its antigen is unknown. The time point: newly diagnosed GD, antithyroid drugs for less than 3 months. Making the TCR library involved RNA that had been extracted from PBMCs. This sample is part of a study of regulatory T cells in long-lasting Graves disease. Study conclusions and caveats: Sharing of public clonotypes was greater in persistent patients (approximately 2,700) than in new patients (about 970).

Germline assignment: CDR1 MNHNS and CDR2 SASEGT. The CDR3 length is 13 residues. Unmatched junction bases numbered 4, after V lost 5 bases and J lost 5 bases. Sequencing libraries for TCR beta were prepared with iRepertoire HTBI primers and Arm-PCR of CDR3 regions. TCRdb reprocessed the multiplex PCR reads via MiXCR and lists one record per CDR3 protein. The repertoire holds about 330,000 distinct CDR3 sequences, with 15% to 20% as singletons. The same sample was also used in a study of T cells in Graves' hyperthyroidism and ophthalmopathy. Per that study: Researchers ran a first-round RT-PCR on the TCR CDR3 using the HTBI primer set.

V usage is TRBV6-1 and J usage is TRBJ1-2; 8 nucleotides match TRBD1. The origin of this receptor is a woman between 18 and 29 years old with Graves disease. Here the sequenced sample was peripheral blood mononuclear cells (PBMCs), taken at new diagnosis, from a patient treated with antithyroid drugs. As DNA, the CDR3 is TGTGCCAGCAGTCCCAGGGGGCGTTATGGCTACACCTTC. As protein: CASSPRGRYGYTF.